This T cell receptor (beta chain) was recovered during a study of cytomegalovirus exposure and HLA in healthy donors (dated by TCRdb to about 2017). Study-level background: According to a later analysis, one platform produced both the approximately 110 validation repertoires and the 550 to 800 repertoires of the first cohort. The study aimed to test whether signatures of past pathogen exposure could be identified by cataloging public T cell receptors. Along with the roughly 700-subject first cohort, a separate validation cohort of 120 different subjects was used. To predict cytomegalovirus infection status, the study brought together high-throughput TCR immunosequencing, statistical association of individual TCRs with disease status, and machine learning. Beyond this particular receptor, the publication reports: The classifier was reported to diagnose cytomegalovirus status with high specificity and sensitivity in both the original cohort and the validation cohort. It was suggested by the authors that the approach could potentially be generalized to other disease states and immunological phenotypes. While some public TCRs were present in many individuals, most TCR sequences turned up only very rarely across donors. All 120 or so repertoires were used to score co-occurrence in the validation cohort in a later analysis, because that analysis had no HLA typing for the cohort. In a later analysis, TCRs clustered in the first cohort were found to also tend to co-occur in the 120 or so validation repertoires, with over 90% of cluster scores above 0. In vitro tests confirmed that a few of the cytomegalovirus-associated TCR beta chains recognize cytomegalovirus antigens. The study gave a list of some 150 TCR beta chains associated with cytomegalovirus.

A remark on this clone: What this receptor recognizes is not known. Qualities for individual bases were not recorded, and no much larger clone is one base off.

The donors were included in the validation cohort of over a hundred subjects, a group kept apart from the roughly 670-subject first cohort. The receptor library was made with the immunoSEQ multiplex PCR assay. The source study handled its data this way. A statistical classification framework was built to diagnose cytomegalovirus status from the catalog of TCR beta chain sequences. TCRdb holds this immuneACCESS table with in-frame rearrangements only. Some clones are missing; in checked studies, unresolved V genes explain under half, and the rest has no known cause. The V and J calls and clone size are taken from that table; D and trimming were inferred from the DNA. Present in this sample are tens of thousands of clones, nearly 96% of which were seen just once. The top ten constitute about 4.6% of the sample. The CDR3 runs 13 residues from the cysteine to the phenylalanine. Solely the CDR3 DNA is kept, with 39 bases framed from the first base. CDR1 and CDR2, looked up from the germline V gene, are MDHEN and SYDVKM. Cut back by 6 bases and 0 bases, the V and J ends lie 9 bases apart.

This chain is built from TRBV28 and TRBJ2-7; D gene: possibly TRBD1, on 5 matching bases. This sequence originates from a woman aged 18-29 years in good health and CMV-seropositive. The sample was PBMCs. The DNA is TGTGCCAGCAGGGGGCAGCTCTCCTACGAGCAGTACTTC. Translated, it gives CASRGQLSYEQYF.